The 29 T cell receptor beta chains below come from one sample, sequenced in a study of T cell repertoires and HLA-DP antigens. Assay used: immunoSEQ multiplex PCR; TCRdb lists only in-frame clones, some missing. The sample has about 89,000 clones, around nine tenths seen once. Their antigen targets remain unknown. The specimen was CD4+ T cells from PBMCs. These receptors were collected from a man in his fifties in good health and CMV-seronegative.

The CDR3 nucleotides read TGTGCCAGCAGCGTAGCGGCTGTCTACAATGAGCAGTTCTTC. Translating it yields CASSVAAVYNEQFF. The V gene is TRBV9, the J gene TRBJ2-1; D is unclear. Germline CDR1 SGDLS, CDR2 YYNGEE. The V end was cut by 0 bases, the J end by 3 bases, with 7 bases between. CDR3 length: 14 residues.

The V call is TRBV15, the J call TRBJ2-1; TRBD1 agrees at 8 bases. Germline CDR1 reads LNHNV; CDR2 reads YYDKDF (reference sequence). J gave up 3 bases and V 6 bases, and 7 bases lay outside the gene matches. The CDR3 contains 15 residues. The CDR3 sequence: CATRRQGNDYNEQFF. The CDR3 bases are TGTGCCACCAGAAGACAGGGGAACGACTACAATGAGCAGTTCTTC.

The rearrangement uses TRBV4-1 and TRBJ2-1; 16 bases map to TRBD2. The CDR3 consists of 19 residues. V lost 5 bases to trimming and J lost 4 bases; unmatched junction nucleotides: 11. Germline lookup yields CDR1 MGHRA and CDR2 YSYEKL. The CDR3 spells CASSSGLAGGRLRYNEQFF. As DNA, the CDR3 is TGCGCCAGCAGCTCGGGACTAGCGGGAGGGCGACTCCGATACAATGAGCAGTTCTTC.

V and J are TRBV4-3 and TRBJ2-1; 8 bases align to TRBD2. The CDR3 consists of 14 residues. Germline V gene sequence: CDR1 LGHNA, CDR2 YSLEER. The junction had 3 bases not matched to a gene; V was cut back by 2 bases and J by 6 bases. The CDR3 sequence is CASSQPGTSNEQFF. CDR3 nucleotides: TGCGCCAGCAGCCAACCGGGGACTAGCAATGAGCAGTTCTTC.

The genes are TRBV9 and TRBJ2-3; D is unclear. The CDR3 loop spans 14 amino acids. Trimming took off 0 bases at V and 3 bases at J, with 8 bases between the two ends. Germline CDR1 reads SGDLS; CDR2 reads YYNGEE. The DNA for the CDR3 is TGTGCCAGCAGCGTAGCAGCACAAACAGATACGCAGTATTTT. It translates to CASSVAAQTDTQYF.

The rearrangement uses TRBV6-5 and TRBJ2-5; the D call may be TRBD1 or TRBD2 (5 bases each). CDR1 is MNHEY, CDR2 SVGAGI, per germline. This CDR3 is 14 amino acids long. V was pared by 0 bases and J by 5 bases, with 10 bases between. CDR3 amino acids: CASSYSVGVETQYF. For the CDR3, the DNA is TGTGCCAGCAGTTACTCGGTGGGGGTGGAGACCCAGTACTTC.

The chain recombines TRBV19 with TRBJ2-1; 9 nucleotides match TRBD2. J gave up 7 bases and V 6 bases, and 10 bases lay outside the gene matches. Germline-derived CDR1 and CDR2 are LNHDA and SQIVND (reference sequence). This CDR3 is built from 15 residues. For the CDR3, the DNA is TGTGCCAGTAGGCGAGCGGGAGGCGGTCCGAATGAGCAGTTCTTC. Residues: CASRRAGGGPNEQFF.

This clone showed up just a few times. This chain connects TRBV7-2 to TRBJ1-2; 7 bases are shared with TRBD1. The germline V gene encodes CDR1 SGHTA and CDR2 FQGNSA. The CDR3 consists of 13 residues. The junction had 6 bases not matched to a gene; V was cut back by 4 bases and J by 7 bases. The CDR3 sequence is CASSSRQGGGYTF. The CDR3 nucleotides read TGTGCCAGCAGCTCCCGCCAGGGGGGTGGCTACACCTTC.

This clone was seen once. V is TRBV18 and J is TRBJ2-5, with no clear D. V lost 6 bases and J 3 bases, leaving 11 bases between the germline ends. The germline V gene has CDR1 KGHSH and CDR2 LQKENI. The CDR3 runs to 13 residues. Written as DNA, the CDR3 is TGTGCCAGCTCGACCTTCGGCGAAGAGACCCAGTACTTC. Translation: CASSTFGEETQYF. Full variable domain (outside the CDR3, taken from reference TRBV18 and TRBJ2-5): NAGVMQNPRHLVRRRGQEARLRCSPMKGHSHVYWYRQLPEEGLKFMVYLQKENIIDESGMPKERFSAEFPKEGPSILRIQQVVRGDSAAYFCASSTFGEETQYFGPGTRLLVL.

The gene calls are TRBV30 and TRBJ1-6, with a tentative D call TRBD1 (5 bases). This CDR3 region has 14 residues. V was shortened by 2 bases and J by 8 bases, with 13 bases between the two germline ends. Looked up from germline, CDR1 is GTSNPN and CDR2 is SVGIG (reference sequence). The DNA of the CDR3 is TGTGCCTGGAGTTCGTACGGGGGGGATTCACCCCTCCACTTT. This codes for CAWSSYGGDSPLHF.

The chain is built from TRBV4-3 and TRBJ2-3, with 8 bases aligning to TRBD2. The length of the CDR3 is 16 residues. Looked up from germline, CDR1 is LGHNA and CDR2 is YSLEER. Trimming cost V 4 bases and J 0 bases; bases outside gene matches: 6. In DNA form, the CDR3 reads TGCGCCAGCAGCCTCCTGACTAGCGCCAGCACAGATACGCAGTATTTT. This gives the protein CASSLLTSASTDTQYF.

The chain uses TRBV29-1 and TRBJ2-6; D may be TRBD1 (5 bases). In germline, CDR1 is SQVTM, CDR2 ANQGSEA. The CDR3 sequence is 15 residues long. With 4 bases removed from V and 2 bases from J, the gap between germline ends came to 12 bases. The CDR3 nucleotides are TGCAGCGTTGGTCAGGGCGAGACTGGGGCCAACGTCCTGACTTTC. Amino acids: CSVGQGETGANVLTF.

A single count supports this clone. The gene calls are TRBV6-6 and TRBJ2-7; 8 bases are a match to TRBD2. The V gene end was trimmed by 8 bases and the J gene end by 6 bases; junction bases not matched to a gene: 12. This CDR3 has 14 amino acids. Per the germline V gene, CDR1 is MNHNY and CDR2 is SVGAGI (reference sequence). This CDR3 is CASSQGGLVSEQYF. In DNA, the CDR3 is TGTGCCAGCTCCCAAGGGGGACTAGTTAGCGAGCAGTACTTC.

The V call is TRBV4-3, the J call TRBJ1-5; D ambiguous. This CDR3 contains 15 residues. Trimming removed 0 bases at V and 10 bases at J, with 16 bases between. CDR1 is LGHNA, CDR2 YSLEER, per germline. Written as DNA, the CDR3 is TGCGCCAGCAGCCAAGATCTTGAGGGCGCCCCACCCCAGCATTTT. It translates to CASSQDLEGAPPQHF.

The V gene is TRBV5-1, the J gene TRBJ1-4, with 7 bases identical to TRBD1. The CDR3 loop spans 15 amino acids. CDR1 is SGHRS and CDR2 is YFSETQ in the germline V gene. The junction had 10 bases not matched to a gene; V was cut back by 2 bases and J by 9 bases. CDR3 bases: TGCGCCAGCAGCTTAGACAGGGAGATTCAGAAAAAACTGTTTTTT. Amino acid sequence: CASSLDREIQKKLFF.

V is TRBV6-5 and J is TRBJ2-7; TRBD1 matches at 8 bases. The V and J ends lost 2 bases and 2 bases, in that order; junction bases with no gene match: 5. CDR1 is MNHEY and CDR2 is SVGAGI in the germline V gene. The CDR3 covers 15 residues. CDR3 coding DNA: TGTGCCAGCAGTTACCCCCAGGACAGGGCCTACGAGCAGTACTTC. Translated: CASSYPQDRAYEQYF.

The rearrangement joins TRBV5-4 to TRBJ1-2; 7 positions agree with TRBD1. V was clipped by 0 bases and J by 8 bases; unmatched bases: 7. CDR3 length: 14 amino acids. The germline V gene encodes CDR1 SGHNT and CDR2 YYREEE (reference sequence). The CDR3 reads CASSLATGQKGYTF. For the CDR3, the DNA is TGTGCCAGCAGCTTGGCCACGGGACAGAAAGGCTACACCTTC.

CDR3: CASSEGGYGNQPQHF. The CDR3 DNA reads TGTGCCAGCAGTGAAGGGGGTTATGGCAATCAGCCCCAGCATTTT. The V gene is TRBV28, the J gene TRBJ1-5; maybe TRBD1 (6 bases). Germline V gene data show CDR1 as MDHEN and CDR2 as SYDVKM. The CDR3 totals 15 residues. V lost 5 bases, J lost 2 bases, and 13 bases lay in between.

This clone was counted ten times or more. The chain has TRBV7-9 and TRBJ2-7; 9 nucleotides agree with TRBD2. The CDR3 has 15 residues. Germline V gives CDR1 SEHNR, CDR2 FQNEAQ (reference sequence). V lost 4 bases to trimming and J lost 5 bases; unmatched junction nucleotides: 9. The CDR3 bases are TGTGCCAGCAGCTCCTTAGGTAGCGGGAGTGACGAGCAGTACTTC. It encodes CASSSLGSGSDEQYF.

V and J are TRBV2 and TRBJ2-1; D might be TRBD1 (5 bases). Per germline, CDR1 SNHLY and CDR2 FYNNEI. With 6 bases removed from V and 4 bases from J, the gap between germline ends came to 10 bases. The CDR3 loop spans 13 amino acids. CDR3 region: CASRGRSYNEQFF. The CDR3 region has the DNA TGTGCCAGCAGGGGGCGGAGTTACAATGAGCAGTTCTTC. Full variable domain (remainder filled in from reference TRBV2 and TRBJ2-1): EPEVTQTPSHQVTQMGQEVILRCVPISNHLYFYWYRQILGQKVEFLVSFYNNEISEKSEIFDDQFSVERPDGSNFTLKIRSTKLEDSAMYFCASRGRSYNEQFFGPGTRLTVL.

The J gene is TRBJ2-1, the V gene TRBV5-5; 7 nucleotides align to TRBD2. This CDR3 has 17 residues. In germline, CDR1 is SGHKS, CDR2 YYEKEE (reference sequence). V lost 0 bases and J lost 4; bases outside the gene matches: 10. The CDR3 spells CASSLVPSGWEYNEQFF. The CDR3 DNA reads as TGTGCCAGCAGCTTGGTGCCTAGCGGTTGGGAGTACAATGAGCAGTTCTTC. Using reference TRBV5-5 and TRBJ2-1 for the parts outside the CDR3, the full variable domain is DAGVTQSPTHLIKTRGQQVTLRCSPISGHKSVSWYQQVLGQGPQFIFQYYEKEERGRGNFPDRFSARQFPNYSSELNVNALLLGDSALYLCASSLVPSGWEYNEQFFGPGTRLTVL.

This chain links TRBV28 with TRBJ2-7, with 11 positions matching TRBD2. Trimming removed 6 bases from V and 3 bases from J; junction bases left unmatched: 7. Germline values: CDR1 MDHEN, CDR2 SYDVKM. CDR3 size: 15 residues. The CDR3 DNA reads as TGTGCCAGCAGCCCCACTAGCGGGAGTCGCTACGAGCAGTACTTC. Protein: CASSPTSGSRYEQYF. The full variable domain, rest sourced from reference TRBV28 and TRBJ2-7, is DVKVTQSSRYLVKRTGEKVFLECVQDMDHENMFWYRQDPGLGLRLIYFSYDVKMKEKGDIPEGYSVSREKKERFSLILESASTNQTSMYLCASSPTSGSRYEQYFGPGTRLTVT.

The gene calls are TRBV5-4 and TRBJ2-1; 10 nucleotides agree with TRBD2. The CDR3 sequence is 19 residues long. The germline gives CDR1 SGHNT, CDR2 YYREEE (reference sequence). V lost 0 bases to trimming and J lost 1 base; unmatched junction nucleotides: 10. CDR3 DNA sequence: TGTGCCAGCAGCTTGGTGTGGCTAGCGGGAGACAGGTCCTACAATGAGCAGTTCTTC. Translated, it gives CASSLVWLAGDRSYNEQFF.

CDR3 coding DNA: TGTGCCAGTAGTCCTCCTGGAGGGTCCCCAGATACGCAGTATTTT. Translating gives CASSPPGGSPDTQYF. The J gene is TRBJ2-3, the V gene TRBV19; D is possibly TRBD2 (6 bases). CDR3 length: 15 residues. Trimming removed 5 bases at V and 4 bases at J, with 16 bases between. Germline CDR1 reads LNHDA; CDR2 reads SQIVND (reference sequence).

This chain joins TRBV18 and TRBJ2-1; 9 bases agree with TRBD2. V lost 1 base to trimming and J lost 6 bases; unmatched junction nucleotides: 7. The CDR3 is made up of 16 amino acids. Looked up from germline, CDR1 is KGHSH and CDR2 is LQKENI. CDR3 loop: CASSPLLAGGRNEQFF. Here the CDR3 DNA reads TGTGCCAGCTCACCACTCCTTGCGGGGGGGCGCAATGAGCAGTTCTTC.

The rearrangement joins TRBV2 to TRBJ2-1; TRBD2 matches at 14 bases. V trimming: 6 bases; J trimming: 7 bases; junction bases outside the gene matches: 14. There are 18 residues in the CDR3. Germline V gene data show CDR1 as SNHLY and CDR2 as FYNNEI. The CDR3 spells CASRDVLTGTSGRNEQFF. The CDR3 bases are TGTGCCAGCAGAGACGTCTTAACCGGGACTAGCGGGAGAAATGAGCAGTTCTTC.

This clone was recorded a few times. The chain carries TRBV25-1 and TRBJ1-1, with D unresolved. Between the trimmed V and J ends, which lost 2 bases and 5 bases, there was a span of 12 bases. The CDR3 consists of 14 residues. Germline V gene data show CDR1 as MGHDK and CDR2 as SYGVNS. CDR3 amino acids: CASSEAGWGTEAFF. In nucleotides, the CDR3 is TGTGCCAGCAGTGAAGCGGGATGGGGTACTGAAGCTTTCTTT.

The chain links TRBV4-3 to TRBJ2-3; D uncertain. Trimming removed 6 bases from V and 2 bases from J, with 18 bases in between. CDR3 size: 16 residues. Germline CDR1 reads LGHNA; CDR2 reads YSLEER. The CDR3 here is CASSRTPGPDTDTQYF. The CDR3 bases are TGCGCCAGCAGTAGAACACCAGGACCTGACACAGATACGCAGTATTTT.

The chain employs TRBV27 and TRBJ2-6, with D maybe TRBD1 (6 bases). V was pared by 1 base and J by 2 bases, with 12 bases between. Germline-derived CDR1 and CDR2 are MNHEY and SMNVEV (reference sequence). This CDR3 region has 17 residues. The CDR3 sequence: CASSLLSSGAGANVLTF. For the CDR3, the DNA is TGTGCCAGCAGTTTATTATCATCAGGGGCTGGGGCCAACGTCCTGACTTTC.